This entry concerns a single T cell receptor (beta chain). The source of the sample is a study of blood T cell repertoires in COVID-19. Study information: Sites in the United States, Italy and Spain provided acute and convalescent COVID-19 samples. From T cells, B-cell-depleted T cells, or PBMCs came the material, which was cDNA or gDNA.

Patients from Seattle were sampled longitudinally, starting during active infection. Germline V gene sequence: CDR1 MNHNY, CDR2 SVGAGI (reference sequence). The CDR3 totals 15 residues. Trimming at V came to 6 bases and at J to 5 bases, leaving 12 bases not matched to a gene. As originally analysed: Amplification with reference gene primers provided the estimates of nucleated cell counts. The table came from immunoSEQ multiplex PCR; TCRdb's copy has only in-frame clones and leaves some out. V and J calls plus clone size are reproduced from that table; the DNA served to infer D and trimming. The data hold around 220,000 clones, with around 86% observed a single time.

This receptor was obtained from a woman aged 45 to 65 with COVID-19, enrolled during active disease. The chain has TRBV6-6 and TRBJ1-1; TRBD1 matches at 7 bases. What was sequenced was peripheral blood. The CDR3 protein is CASSNTKYRGTEAFF. CDR3 coding DNA: TGTGCCAGCAGCAACACAAAATACAGGGGAACTGAAGCTTTCTTT.